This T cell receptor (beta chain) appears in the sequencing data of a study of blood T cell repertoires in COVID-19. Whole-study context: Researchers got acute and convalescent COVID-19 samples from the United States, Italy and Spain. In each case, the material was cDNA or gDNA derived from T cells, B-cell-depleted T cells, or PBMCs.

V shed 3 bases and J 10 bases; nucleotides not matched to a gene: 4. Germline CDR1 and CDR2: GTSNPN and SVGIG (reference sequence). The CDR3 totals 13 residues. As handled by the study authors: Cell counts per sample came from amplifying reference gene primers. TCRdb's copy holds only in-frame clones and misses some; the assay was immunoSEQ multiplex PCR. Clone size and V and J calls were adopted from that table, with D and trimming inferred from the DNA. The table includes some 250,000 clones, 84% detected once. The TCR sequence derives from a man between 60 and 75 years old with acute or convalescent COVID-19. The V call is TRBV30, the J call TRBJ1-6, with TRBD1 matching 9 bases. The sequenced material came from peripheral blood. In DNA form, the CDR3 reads TGTGCCTGGAGAATCGACAGGGGGTCACCCCTCCACTTT. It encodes CAWRIDRGSPLHF.